This T cell receptor (beta chain) was sequenced for a study of shared clonotypes between healthy human individuals. The CDR3 extends over 12 amino acids. The study, taken as a whole, reports: The small donor group covered limited genetic and exposure diversity. Some naive CD4 clonotypes, 4% to 6%, turned up in common across four donors.

Comments on this clone: Its antigen is unidentified.

The repertoire was sequenced with immunoSEQ multiplex PCR; TCRdb's copy has only in-frame clones and lacks some. The table shows some 2 million clones, with roughly 94% occurring only once. The TCR sequence derives from a man in his late teens or twenties in good health. The J gene is TRBJ2-7, the V gene TRBV21-1. TRBV21-1 is marked as a pseudogene. Sequences were obtained from naive CD4+ T cells sorted from blood. As for subset: CD45RA+ positively selected. The CDR3 DNA sequence: TGTGCCAGCACCTCGATATGTGACGAGCAGTACTTC. Amino acids: CASTSICDEQYF.